The 28 T cell receptor beta chains below all came from one sample that was sequenced in a study of Tregs in tolerant kidney transplant recipients. TCRdb's copy holds only in-frame clones and misses some; the assay was immunoSEQ multiplex PCR. The table lists some 68,000 clones, about four fifths of them singletons, with around 4.5% in the top ten. Sequencing was done on a sample of CD4+ T cells from blood. These receptors all stem from a human donor in good health.

The gene calls are TRBV5-1 and TRBJ2-1; 14 nucleotides match TRBD2. Trimming at V came to 4 bases and at J to 9 bases, leaving 3 bases not matched to a gene. The CDR3 loop spans 14 amino acids. The V gene's germline CDR1 is SGHRS and CDR2 YFSETQ. DNA for the CDR3: TGCGCCAGCAGCCCGGGACTAGCGGGAGTTGAGCAGTTCTTC. This translates into CASSPGLAGVEQFF.

This chain links TRBV2 with TRBJ2-3; no reliable D call. The CDR3 loop spans 11 amino acids. From germline, CDR1 is SNHLY and CDR2 FYNNEI. Trimming pared 5 bases from V and 4 bases from J, leaving 4 bases between. The CDR3 region is CASSWPDTQYF. CDR3 DNA sequence: TGTGCCAGCAGTTGGCCAGATACGCAGTATTTT.

The V and J genes are TRBV25-1 and TRBJ1-1; no firm D call. V lost 5 bases to trimming and J lost 4 bases, with 11 bases between them. Germline CDR1 MGHDK, CDR2 SYGVNS. This CDR3 contains 13 residues. The CDR3 coding sequence is TGTGCCAGCAGTAAGACCCCCGGCACTGAAGCTTTCTTT. Encoded protein: CASSKTPGTEAFF. The variable domain in full, completed from reference TRBV25-1 and TRBJ1-1, reads EADIYQTPRYLVIGTGKKITLECSQTMGHDKMYWYQQDPGMELHLIHYSYGVNSTEKGDLSSESTVSRIRTEHFPLTLESARPSHTSQYLCASSKTPGTEAFFGQGTRLTVV.

The chain couples TRBV2 to TRBJ2-5; D unclear. This CDR3 region has 11 residues. The V end was cut by 3 bases, the J end by 5 bases, with 4 bases between. Germline V gene data show CDR1 as SNHLY and CDR2 as FYNNEI. DNA of the CDR3: TGTGCCAGCAGTGACTGGGAGACCCAGTACTTC. It specifies CASSDWETQYF. The full variable domain, completed using reference TRBV2 and TRBJ2-5, is EPEVTQTPSHQVTQMGQEVILRCVPISNHLYFYWYRQILGQKVEFLVSFYNNEISEKSEIFDDQFSVERPDGSNFTLKIRSTKLEDSAMYFCASSDWETQYFGPGTRLLVL.

This sequence joins TRBV5-6 and TRBJ1-2; D is perhaps TRBD1 (6 bases). Germline-derived CDR1 and CDR2 are SGHDT and YYEEEE. V lost 2 bases and J lost 8, with 22 bases in between. The CDR3 has 16 amino acids. The CDR3 region is CASSLLAFGTFGGYTF. CDR3 in DNA: TGTGCCAGCAGCTTACTAGCATTCGGGACATTCGGGGGCTACACCTTC.

V gene TRBV6-1 combines with J gene TRBJ2-7; 7 nucleotides align to TRBD2. J gave up 2 bases and V 7 bases, and 5 bases lay outside the gene matches. Germline CDR1 reads MNHNS; CDR2 reads SASEGT. The CDR3 totals 13 residues. CDR3 region: CASTWGGAYEQYF. CDR3 in DNA: TGTGCCAGCACTTGGGGGGGGGCCTACGAGCAGTACTTC.

The chain couples TRBV29-1 to TRBJ1-1, with 9 bases aligning to TRBD1. The CDR3 totals 12 residues. Trimming removed 6 bases from V and 3 bases from J; junction bases left unmatched: 2. Germline CDR1 SQVTM, CDR2 ANQGSEA. DNA for the CDR3: TGCAGCGTCCGGACAGGGGACACTGAAGCTTTCTTT. This gives the protein CSVRTGDTEAFF.

This chain uses TRBV7-3 with TRBJ2-5; D is ambiguous. Germline lookup yields CDR1 SGHTA and CDR2 FQGTGA. Between the trimmed V and J ends, which lost 5 bases and 5 bases, there was a span of 12 bases. This CDR3 has 13 amino acids. CDR3: CASSPTGRETQYF. CDR3 nucleotides: TGTGCCAGCAGCCCGACTGGGCGGGAGACCCAGTACTTC.

The chain recombines TRBV7-2 with TRBJ1-4; a weak D match, TRBD1 (5 bases). Trimming took off 4 bases at V and 8 bases at J, with 23 bases between the two ends. The V gene's germline CDR1 is SGHTA and CDR2 FQGNSA. The length of the CDR3 is 17 residues. CDR3 DNA: TGTGCCAGCAGCTCCCCTTCGGGTCGGGGGGTTAGGGAAAAACTGTTTTTT. This gives the protein CASSSPSGRGVREKLFF.

This chain links TRBV7-2 with TRBJ2-3, with D perhaps TRBD1 or TRBD2 (6 bases each). Germline V lookup: CDR1 SGHTA, CDR2 FQGNSA. Trimming cost V 5 bases and J 10 bases, with 13 bases left between them. The CDR3 contains 12 residues. CDR3 in DNA: TGTGCCAGCAGCCCTTCGAGGGGGGCGCAGTATTTT. It specifies CASSPSRGAQYF.

This clone was observed a single time. CDR3 sequence: CASRPTRTYEQYF. The CDR3 DNA sequence: TGTGCCAGCAGGCCTACTAGGACCTACGAGCAGTACTTC. The V and J genes are TRBV11-1 and TRBJ2-7, with TRBD2 as a possible D gene (5 bases). The length of the CDR3 is 13 residues. The germline V gene has CDR1 SGHAT and CDR2 FQDESV (reference sequence). Trimming took 6 bases from V and 2 from J, leaving 11 bases between them.

The chain recombines TRBV5-1 with TRBJ2-7; no firm D call. Germline V gives CDR1 SGHRS, CDR2 YFSETQ. CDR3 length: 10 residues. CDR3: CAYLSYEQYF. In DNA, the CDR3 is TGCGCGTACCTCTCCTACGAGCAGTACTTC. Filled out from reference TRBV5-1 and TRBJ2-7, the complete variable domain reads KAGVTQTPRYLIKTRGQQVTLSCSPISGHRSVSWYQQTPGQGLQFLFEYFSETQRNKGNFPGRFSGRQFSNSRSEMNVSTLELGDSALYLCAYLSYEQYFGPGTRLTVT.

This sequence joins TRBV5-4 and TRBJ2-1; 8 bases fit TRBD2. Germline CDR1 reads SGHNT; CDR2 reads YYREEE (reference sequence). The junction had 8 bases not matched to a gene; V was cut back by 1 base and J by 5 bases. The CDR3 has 16 amino acids. The CDR3 spells CASSLPRRGDNNEQFF. CDR3 coding DNA: TGTGCCAGCAGCTTGCCACGGCGGGGGGATAACAATGAGCAGTTCTTC.

V and J are TRBV6-5 and TRBJ1-1; 7 bases map to TRBD1. CDR1 MNHEY and CDR2 SVGAGI come from the germline V gene. With V trimmed by 3 bases and J by 4 bases, 8 bases remained unmatched. The CDR3 sequence is 15 residues long. The CDR3 here is CASSYTGAPTTEAFF. The CDR3 region has the DNA TGTGCCAGCAGTTATACAGGGGCTCCGACCACTGAAGCTTTCTTT.

V usage is TRBV19 and J usage is TRBJ2-5; D gene ambiguous. Trimming took off 3 bases at V and 5 bases at J, with 16 bases between the two ends. The CDR3 covers 15 residues. CDR1 is LNHDA and CDR2 is SQIVND in the germline V gene (reference sequence). As DNA, the CDR3 is TGTGCCAGTAGTATTACGGCATCCCTGGGGGAGACCCAGTACTTC. Translating it yields CASSITASLGETQYF.

This clone was detected once. V gene TRBV27 combines with J gene TRBJ1-6; no clear D gene. The CDR3 loop spans 13 amino acids. CDR1 and CDR2 from the germline V gene are MNHEY and SMNVEV (reference sequence). V was shortened by 3 bases and J by 11 bases, with 11 bases between the two germline ends. CDR3 region: CASSFGRGTPLHF. In DNA form, the CDR3 reads TGTGCCAGCAGTTTTGGCAGAGGGACACCCCTCCACTTT.

This chain connects TRBV6-5 to TRBJ2-2; no clear D gene. CDR1 and CDR2 (germline): MNHEY, SVGAGI. The CDR3 sequence is 13 residues long. Trimming stripped 5 bases from V and 7 bases from J, with 11 bases between. CDR3 residues: CASSRGPGGELFF. CDR3 DNA: TGTGCCAGCAGTCGTGGGCCGGGCGGGGAGCTGTTTTTT.

The J gene is TRBJ2-3, the V gene TRBV4-1; D gene ambiguous. Germline V lookup: CDR1 MGHRA, CDR2 YSYEKL. V gave up 1 base and J gave up 5 bases, with 13 bases separating them. CDR3 length: 15 amino acids. In DNA form, the CDR3 reads TGCGCCAGCAGCCAAGGAGCCCCGGTGGTAGATACGCAGTATTTT. The encoded protein is CASSQGAPVVDTQYF.

The CDR3 here is CASSLDGQGAQPQHF. Here the CDR3 DNA reads TGCGCCAGCAGCTTGGATGGACAGGGGGCCCAGCCCCAGCATTTT. The V call is TRBV5-1, the J call TRBJ1-5; 11 bases map to TRBD1. The ends lost 0 bases at V and 7 bases at J; junction bases unmatched: 3. Germline CDR1 and CDR2: SGHRS and YFSETQ. The CDR3 sequence is 15 residues long.

The rearrangement links TRBV7-6 to TRBJ1-3; 7 bases align to TRBD1. CDR3 length: 16 amino acids. The V gene end was trimmed by 5 bases and the J gene end by 1 base; junction bases not matched to a gene: 8. Germline V CDR1 and CDR2: SGHVS, FNYEAQ. CDR3 loop: CASSPQLTGSGNTIYF. The CDR3 DNA reads as TGTGCCAGCAGCCCCCAATTGACAGGGTCTGGAAACACCATATATTTT.

The chain joins TRBV18 to TRBJ1-6; 9 positions match TRBD1. The trim removed 1 base at V and 7 bases at J, leaving 5 bases unmatched. This CDR3 spans 16 amino acids. Germline V gives CDR1 KGHSH, CDR2 LQKENI. CDR3 in DNA: TGTGCCAGCTCACCACGGGGACAGGGAGACAATTCACCCCTCCACTTT. It codes for CASSPRGQGDNSPLHF. The full variable domain, in which reference TRBV18 and TRBJ1-6 provide the parts outside the CDR3, is NAGVMQNPRHLVRRRGQEARLRCSPMKGHSHVYWYRQLPEEGLKFMVYLQKENIIDESGMPKERFSAEFPKEGPSILRIQQVVRGDSAAYFCASSPRGQGDNSPLHFGNGTRLTVT.

This clone was detected only a few times. This chain connects TRBV6-5 to TRBJ1-2; no clear D gene. This CDR3 contains 15 residues. Germline V lookup: CDR1 MNHEY, CDR2 SVGAGI. V shed 6 bases and J shed 8 bases, with 22 bases lying between them. DNA for the CDR3: TGTGCCAGCAGCCCCGATCTCTGGCTCCCGGGGGGCTACACCTTC. Translating gives CASSPDLWLPGGYTF.

The V gene is TRBV6-5, the J gene TRBJ1-2, with no clear D. CDR1 is MNHEY and CDR2 is SVGAGI in the germline V gene. CDR3 size: 13 residues. V was cut by 6 bases and J by 4 bases, with 12 bases left in between. This chain's CDR3 is CASRRATGYGYTF. The CDR3 nucleotides read TGTGCCAGCAGGAGGGCTACCGGCTATGGCTACACCTTC.

The V and J genes are TRBV10-2 and TRBJ1-2; TRBD1 is a possible D gene (5 bases). Trimming removed 2 bases from V and 0 bases from J, with 10 bases in between. CDR1 and CDR2 (germline): WSHSY, SAAADI. The CDR3 extends over 15 amino acids. The CDR3 spells CASSEAQGPNYGYTF. In nucleotides, the CDR3 is TGCGCCAGCAGTGAGGCGCAGGGCCCTAACTATGGCTACACCTTC.

This clone was seen only a few times. The V gene is TRBV2, the J gene TRBJ1-4; TRBD1 agrees at 10 bases. V gave up 5 bases and J gave up 10 bases; unmatched junction bases: 10. Germline CDR1 is SNHLY and CDR2 is FYNNEI. This CDR3 spans 15 amino acids. CDR3 loop: CASSPRGTGEGKLFF. Written as DNA, the CDR3 is TGTGCCAGCAGTCCCCGGGGGACAGGGGAGGGAAAACTGTTTTTT.

The chain uses TRBV7-6 and TRBJ2-1; TRBD2 matches at 8 bases. The CDR3 is made up of 17 amino acids. Germline V gives CDR1 SGHVS, CDR2 FNYEAQ. V trimming: 0 bases; J trimming: 3 bases; junction bases outside the gene matches: 7. The CDR3 loop reads CASSLAEAGVVYNEQFF. CDR3 nucleotides: TGTGCCAGCAGCTTAGCCGAAGCGGGAGTAGTCTACAATGAGCAGTTCTTC.

This chain uses TRBV9 with TRBJ1-2; 8 bases are a match to TRBD1. J lost 8 bases, V lost 1 base, and 10 bases had no gene match. Per the germline V gene, CDR1 is SGDLS and CDR2 is YYNGEE. CDR3 length: 15 residues. DNA of the CDR3: TGTGCCAGCAGCGTAACGGGACAGGCTATGGGAGGCTACACCTTC. This encodes CASSVTGQAMGGYTF.

The chain employs TRBV6-1 and TRBJ2-1; TRBD2 aligns across 8 bases. Unmatched junction bases numbered 5, after V lost 6 bases and J lost 4 bases. CDR1 is MNHNS, CDR2 SASEGT, per germline. This CDR3 region has 14 residues. The CDR3 spells CASRPGLEYNEQFF. CDR3 sequence (DNA): TGTGCCAGCAGACCGGGACTAGAGTACAATGAGCAGTTCTTC.